A selection of T cell receptor beta chains follows, all from one sample in a study of lung T cells in sarcoidosis with Löfgren's syndrome. Each CDR3 protein is one row after TCRdb ran MiXCR on the reads. The repertoire has approximately 20,000 distinct CDR3 sequences, roughly a fifth of them found once; the top ten carry 0.65% to 0.9%. Input material: CD4+ T cells from bronchoalveolar lavage. All receptors derive from a human donor with sarcoidosis (Löfgren's syndrome or another form), or a control subject (not recorded which). CDR3s leave out the opening cysteine and the closing phenylalanine or tryptophan. Expanded clones are given a class, and other clones once, few, many or no size at all.

ASSLGDGDEQF,few,TRBV5-1,11
ASCGDSYEQY,many,TRBV2,10
ASSGRGSNTQY,-,TRBV5-1,11
ASSLQGRAEAF,many,TRBV7-2,11
ATSRDGQGEDTQY,medium-sized,TRBV15,13
SASRTEQPQH,medium-sized,TRBV20-1,10
ASSSIGRDTAKETQY,many,TRBV11-2,15
ASSQVWGVNTEAF,-,TRBV4-3,13
SGEYVSGYT,-,TRBV29-1,9
ASSQGGQVTSYEQY,few,TRBV3-1,14
ASSPDTGMAF,many,TRBV6-1,10
ATGQYNEQF,many,TRBV10-3,9
ASSPSGGETQY,many,TRBV18,11
ASSIGQTDTQY,many,TRBV7-2,11
SAGGLAGGYNEQF,many,TRBV20-1,13
ASTFDRANTGELF,-,TRBV5-4,13
ASSLRAINTEAF,medium-sized,TRBV27,12
ASSQVDRENTEAF,many,TRBV4-2,13
ASSGRSIGTDTQY,many,TRBV18,13
AISEQGMNTEAF,-,TRBV10-3,12
ASSARGSEKLF,many,TRBV12-3/TRBV12-4,11
ASSFSGTNPNEQF,many,TRBV7-2,13
ASSQRVDKNTEAF,many,TRBV4-1,13
SARDSEGEADTQY,many,TRBV20-1,13
SARDFPGNQPQH,medium-sized,TRBV20-1,12
ASSQDTDNQPQH,many,TRBV4-2,12
ASSLIDRTDTQY,few,TRBV12-3/TRBV12-4,12
ASSVDLNTEAF,few,TRBV9,11